This T cell receptor (beta chain) is from a study of technical replicates of blood from several donors. The CDR3 is 14 amino acids. Losses at the gene ends were 4 bases for V and 7 bases for J; bases not matched to a gene: 6. The germline V gene has CDR1 MNHEY and CDR2 SVGAGI. Sequencing was performed with immunoSEQ multiplex PCR; in TCRdb, only in-frame clones are kept and a portion is missing. The sample includes about 12,000 clones, 94% of them seen just once. This chain links TRBV6-5 with TRBJ2-1; TRBD1 matches at 8 bases. Sequences were obtained from PBMCs. The sequence derives from a human donor in good health. In nucleotides, the CDR3 is TGTGCCAGCAGTTTACGGACAGGGTGGAATGAGCAGTTCTTC. Translated: CASSLRTGWNEQFF.